Shown below are 23 T cell receptor beta chains from a single sample sequenced in a study of control samples from healthy donors and cancer patients. Using immunoSEQ multiplex PCR, the repertoire was profiled, and TCRdb retains in-frame clones only, with some absent. In the table there are around 130,000 clones, about 89% of which are singletons. Sequenced sample: blood. The receptors were gathered from a man aged 45-65 years in good health.

V and J are TRBV19 and TRBJ1-2; D is possibly TRBD1 (5 bases). Germline assignment: CDR1 LNHDA and CDR2 SQIVND (reference sequence). The germline V and J ends were trimmed by 5 bases and 8 bases, with 24 bases remaining between them. CDR3 size: 16 residues. The CDR3 nucleotides read TGTGCCAGTAGTCCCCCGGGGCAGGGACTGTTTTACGGCTACACCTTC. Residues: CASSPPGQGLFYGYTF.

The V and J genes are TRBV7-9 and TRBJ2-2; TRBD1 aligns across 7 bases. V was clipped by 5 bases and J by 1 base; unmatched bases: 4. The CDR3 extends over 15 amino acids. CDR1 and CDR2 from the germline V gene are SEHNR and FQNEAQ (reference sequence). The CDR3 nucleotides are TGTGCCAGCAGCCCCCGGGACAGGAACACCGGGGAGCTGTTTTTT. Amino acids: CASSPRDRNTGELFF.

The CDR3 is CASSQEAGASYEQYF. The DNA for the CDR3 is TGCGCCAGCAGCCAAGAAGCAGGTGCCTCCTACGAGCAGTACTTC. This chain connects TRBV4-3 to TRBJ2-7; D not certain. The CDR3 consists of 15 residues. The V end lost 0 bases, the J end lost 0 bases, and 9 bases lay between the germline ends. CDR1 is LGHNA, CDR2 YSLEER, per germline.

The V and J genes are TRBV12-5 and TRBJ1-2; 8 bases align to TRBD1. This CDR3 has 15 residues. In germline, CDR1 is LGHNT, CDR2 FRNRAP. V lost 5 bases, J lost 1 base, and 6 bases stayed unmatched. For the CDR3, the DNA is TGTGCTAGTGGTCTGACAGGGGTCCTTAACTATGGCTACACCTTC. Protein: CASGLTGVLNYGYTF.

The V and J genes are TRBV6-5 and TRBJ1-5; 7 bases match TRBD1. Germline values: CDR1 MNHEY, CDR2 SVGAGI. Germline trimming cut 5 bases from V and 0 bases from J; bases unmatched to any gene: 4. This CDR3 comprises 15 residues. CDR3 in amino acids: CASSIDRVSNQPQHF. The CDR3 region has the DNA TGTGCCAGCAGTATCGACAGGGTTAGCAATCAGCCCCAGCATTTT.

J is TRBJ1-4 and V is TRBV14; a possible D gene is TRBD1 (5 bases). Germline-derived CDR1 and CDR2 are SGHDN and FVKESK. V lost 6 bases to trimming and J lost 5 bases, with 16 bases between them. The CDR3 sequence is 15 residues long. The CDR3, as DNA: TGTGCCAGCAGTCAGAACTGGGGCTCCAATGAAAAACTGTTTTTT. Encoded protein: CASSQNWGSNEKLFF.

This chain connects TRBV18 to TRBJ2-7; D is perhaps TRBD2 (6 bases). Trimming shortened V by 6 bases and J by 5 bases, and 20 bases separated the two germline ends. The CDR3 loop spans 15 amino acids. Germline values: CDR1 KGHSH, CDR2 LQKENI. The CDR3, as DNA: TGTGCCAGCTCGCGGGATGGAATGAGGGTGGACGAGCAGTACTTC. Amino acids: CASSRDGMRVDEQYF.

V is TRBV7-9 and J is TRBJ2-7, with a tentative D call TRBD2 (6 bases). Per the germline V gene, CDR1 is SEHNR and CDR2 is FQNEAQ (reference sequence). V lost 2 bases to trimming and J lost 4 bases, with 12 bases between them. The CDR3 spans 14 residues. The CDR3 loop reads CASSLKGLPYEQYF. The CDR3 bases are TGTGCCAGCAGCTTAAAAGGACTACCTTACGAGCAGTACTTC. The full variable domain, completed using reference TRBV7-9 and TRBJ2-7, is DTGVSQNPRHKITKRGQNVTFRCDPISEHNRLYWYRQTLGQGPEFLTYFQNEAQLEKSRLLSDRFSAERPKGSFSTLEIQRTEQGDSAMYLCASSLKGLPYEQYFGPGTRLTVT.

The V gene is TRBV20-1, the J gene TRBJ2-3; D ambiguous. V was pared by 7 bases and J by 9 bases, with 11 bases between. Germline V gene lookup returns CDR1 DFQATT and CDR2 SNEGSKA (reference sequence). The CDR3 has 10 amino acids. As DNA, the CDR3 is TGCAGTGTAGGTCAGGAGACGCAGTATTTT. Translation gives CSVGQETQYF.

The chain uses TRBV9 and TRBJ1-5; no definite D call. The V gene's germline CDR1 is SGDLS and CDR2 YYNGEE. Trimming removed 0 bases from V and 2 bases from J, with 6 bases in between. The CDR3 covers 14 residues. CDR3 region: CASSVGSGNQPQHF. The CDR3 DNA reads TGTGCCAGCAGCGTAGGCAGTGGCAATCAGCCCCAGCATTTT.

J is TRBJ2-1 and V is TRBV9; 8 positions match TRBD1. This CDR3 has 15 residues. The V segment lost 3 bases and the J segment 8 bases; nucleotides outside the gene matches: 10. Germline assignment: CDR1 SGDLS and CDR2 YYNGEE. The CDR3: CASSASTQTGDEQFF. The CDR3 coding sequence is TGTGCCAGCAGCGCTTCCACTCAGACAGGGGATGAGCAGTTCTTC. The full variable domain, rest sourced from reference TRBV9 and TRBJ2-1, is DSGVTQTPKHLITATGQRVTLRCSPRSGDLSVYWYQQSLDQGLQFLIQYYNGEERAKGNILERFSAQQFPDLHSELNLSSLELGDSALYFCASSASTQTGDEQFFGPGTRLTVL.

The rearrangement joins TRBV5-1 to TRBJ2-3; either TRBD1 or TRBD2 may supply D (5 bases each). There are 17 residues in the CDR3. Between the trimmed V and J ends, which lost 0 bases and 5 bases, there was a span of 19 bases. Germline-derived CDR1 and CDR2 are SGHRS and YFSETQ. The CDR3 DNA is TGCGCCAGCAGCTTGGGGCTAGCTGCCGGGGCCGGAGATACGCAGTATTTT. It is translated as CASSLGLAAGAGDTQYF.

The V and J genes are TRBV5-1 and TRBJ2-2, with 9 bases aligning to TRBD1. V gave up 5 bases and J gave up 6 bases; unmatched junction bases: 8. CDR3 length: 15 residues. Germline assignment: CDR1 SGHRS and CDR2 YFSETQ. The CDR3 protein is CASRRDRVGPGELFF. The CDR3, as DNA: TGCGCCAGCAGACGGGACAGGGTGGGTCCCGGGGAGCTGTTTTTT.

The chain joins TRBV2 to TRBJ1-4; possible D gene TRBD1, 5 bases. The CDR3 runs 14 residues. Germline V gene sequence: CDR1 SNHLY, CDR2 FYNNEI. V gave up 5 bases and J gave up 11 bases, with 18 bases separating them. CDR3 loop: CASSWGLIREKLFF. In nucleotides, the CDR3 is TGTGCCAGCAGTTGGGGACTCATTAGGGAGAAACTGTTTTTT.

The rearrangement joins TRBV4-1 to TRBJ2-1; 11 bases line up with TRBD2. Trimming cost V 0 bases and J 7 bases; bases outside gene matches: 8. Looked up from germline, CDR1 is MGHRA and CDR2 is YSYEKL. CDR3 length: 17 residues. CDR3 nucleotides: TGCGCCAGCAGCCAAGATCCTAGCGGGGGGCCTCGGAATGAGCAGTTCTTC. Its translation is CASSQDPSGGPRNEQFF.

V and J are TRBV4-1 and TRBJ2-1; 11 positions agree with TRBD1. The junction had 4 bases not matched to a gene; V was cut back by 0 bases and J by 6 bases. Germline V CDR1 and CDR2: MGHRA, YSYEKL. This CDR3 has 16 amino acids. The chain's CDR3 is CASSQDGTGGSNEQFF. In DNA, the CDR3 is TGCGCCAGCAGCCAAGATGGGACAGGGGGGAGCAATGAGCAGTTCTTC.

The genes are TRBV19 and TRBJ2-2; tentatively, D is TRBD2 (5 bases). Germline V gives CDR1 LNHDA, CDR2 SQIVND (reference sequence). The CDR3 is 15 amino acids. V shed 5 bases and J shed 7 bases, with 17 bases lying between them. CDR3 sequence: CASSARRGSGGELFF. The DNA for the CDR3 is TGTGCCAGTAGTGCCCGACGTGGGAGTGGCGGGGAGCTGTTTTTT.

The chain couples TRBV5-1 to TRBJ2-1; D remains ambiguous. Trimming took off 0 bases at V and 10 bases at J, with 11 bases between the two ends. Germline CDR1 SGHRS, CDR2 YFSETQ. The CDR3 contains 13 residues. The CDR3 is CASSLVALGEQFF. CDR3 coding DNA: TGCGCCAGCAGCTTGGTGGCCCTTGGGGAGCAGTTCTTC.

The gene calls are TRBV19 and TRBJ1-1; TRBD1 matches at 10 bases. There are 14 residues in the CDR3. V lost 6 bases and J lost 5; bases outside the gene matches: 6. The germline V gene has CDR1 LNHDA and CDR2 SQIVND (reference sequence). CDR3: CASRMTGGVTEAFF. DNA of the CDR3: TGTGCCAGTAGGATGACAGGGGGCGTTACTGAAGCTTTCTTT. Variable domain in full (rest from reference TRBV19 and TRBJ1-1): DGGITQSPKYLFRKEGQNVTLSCEQNLNHDAMYWYRQDPGQGLRLIYYSQIVNDFQKGDIAEGYSVSREKKESFPLTVTSAQKNPTAFYLCASRMTGGVTEAFFGQGTRLTVV.

The V gene is TRBV5-1, the J gene TRBJ2-2, with D uncertain. Trimming took off 2 bases at V and 4 bases at J, with 12 bases between the two ends. Germline loops: CDR1 SGHRS, CDR2 YFSETQ. The CDR3 is 15 residues long. This chain's CDR3 is CASSFGTPGTGELFF. The CDR3 DNA follows: TGCGCCAGCAGCTTCGGAACGCCCGGCACCGGGGAGCTGTTTTTT.

The V call is TRBV19, the J call TRBJ2-6; TRBD2 is a possible D gene (5 bases). Germline lookup yields CDR1 LNHDA and CDR2 SQIVND (reference sequence). The length of the CDR3 is 16 residues. The V end was cut by 3 bases, the J end by 0 bases, with 9 bases between. The CDR3 nucleotides are TGTGCCAGTAGTATCCGAGGGTTCTCTGGGGCCAACGTCCTGACTTTC. Translation gives CASSIRGFSGANVLTF.

The chain carries TRBV4-3 and TRBJ1-2, with 11 positions matching TRBD1. The V segment lost 4 bases and the J segment 3 bases; nucleotides outside the gene matches: 7. From germline, CDR1 is LGHNA and CDR2 YSLEER. The length of the CDR3 is 16 residues. CDR3 sequence: CASSLLPGQGDYGYTF. CDR3 sequence (DNA): TGCGCCAGCAGCCTCCTTCCGGGACAGGGGGACTATGGCTACACCTTC.

The rearrangement uses TRBV20-1 and TRBJ1-1; D gene uncertain. There are 11 residues in the CDR3. Germline V gene lookup returns CDR1 DFQATT and CDR2 SNEGSKA (reference sequence). CDR3 region: CRGIMNTEAFF. The CDR3 DNA sequence: TGCAGGGGGATTATGAACACTGAAGCTTTCTTT.